This T cell receptor beta chain was obtained from a study of CD8 T cells in Susac syndrome. With random hexamers, reverse transcription was performed on about 0.45 to 1 ug of RNA. The amplification used immunoSEQ multiplex PCR on TCR beta CDR3; it spanned 54 Vbeta and 13 Jbeta. TCRdb reanalysed the immunoSEQ multiplex PCR reads using MiXCR and keeps one entry per CDR3 protein. The data contain about 100,000 distinct CDR3 sequences, 95% of them singletons. The CDR3 extends over 12 amino acids. The germline gives CDR1 SGHDN, CDR2 FVKESK. Trimming took 4 bases from V and 5 from J, leaving 8 bases between them.

The chain recombines TRBV14 with TRBJ2-5; D uncertain. The TCR originated in a human donor with Susac syndrome. The specimen was CD8+ T cells from PBMCs. The CDR3: CASSPNRETQYF. In DNA form, the CDR3 reads TGTGCCAGCAGCCCCAATAGGGAGACCCAGTACTTC. The full variable domain, rest sourced from reference TRBV14 and TRBJ2-5, is EAGVTQFPSHSVIEKGQTVTLRCDPISGHDNLYWYRRVMGKEIKFLLHFVKESKQDESGMPNNRFLAERTGGTYSTLKVQPAELEDSGVYFCASSPNRETQYFGPGTRLLVL.